The 21 T cell receptor beta chains below were found in one sample sequenced in a study of blood T cell repertoires in COVID-19. This table comes from immunoSEQ multiplex PCR, and its TCRdb copy is limited to in-frame clones, with some not included. The table shows 64,000 or so clones, with approximately 91% occurring only once. The sequenced sample consisted of peripheral blood. Source of these receptors: a human donor in a cohort sampled during active COVID-19.

The chain is built from TRBV24-1 and TRBJ2-3; 7 bases agree with TRBD1. This CDR3 spans 19 amino acids. The germline gives CDR1 KGHDR, CDR2 SFDVKD. Losses at the gene ends were 1 base for V and 2 bases for J; bases not matched to a gene: 14. The CDR3 here is CATSDFSPPQGIFTDTQYF. As DNA, the CDR3 is TGTGCCACCAGTGATTTTAGCCCCCCACAGGGGATATTCACAGATACGCAGTATTTT.

The V gene is TRBV2, the J gene TRBJ2-1, with 14 bases that match TRBD2. The germline V gene has CDR1 SNHLY and CDR2 FYNNEI. CDR3 length: 19 residues. V trimming: 3 bases; J trimming: 7 bases; junction bases outside the gene matches: 14. The CDR3 DNA reads as TGTGCCAGCAGTGATCCCTTGGGACTAGCGGGAGTAAGGGGGAATGAGCAGTTCTTC. It yields the protein CASSDPLGLAGVRGNEQFF. Using reference TRBV2 and TRBJ2-1 for the parts outside the CDR3, the full variable domain is EPEVTQTPSHQVTQMGQEVILRCVPISNHLYFYWYRQILGQKVEFLVSFYNNEISEKSEIFDDQFSVERPDGSNFTLKIRSTKLEDSAMYFCASSDPLGLAGVRGNEQFFGPGTRLTVL.

The V and J genes are TRBV18 and TRBJ2-7; 8 nucleotides align to TRBD1. The germline gives CDR1 KGHSH, CDR2 LQKENI. The CDR3 runs 13 residues. The ends lost 7 bases at V and 6 bases at J; junction bases unmatched: 8. The CDR3 here is CASLPADRGEQYF. The CDR3 DNA follows: TGTGCCAGCTTACCCGCAGACAGGGGCGAGCAGTACTTC.

The rearrangement links TRBV7-8 to TRBJ1-2; 12 bases match TRBD1. There are 16 residues in the CDR3. Trimming took 4 bases from V and 8 from J; bases not matched to a gene: 11. Germline CDR1 reads SGHVS; CDR2 reads FQNEAQ. The DNA for the CDR3 is TGTGCCAGCAGCTCCATAAGCCGGGACAGGGGGCAGGGCTACACCTTC. Its protein product is CASSSISRDRGQGYTF.

DNA for the CDR3: TGTGCCAGTAGTATCGGGACAGGGAGGTACGAGCAGTACTTC. It specifies CASSIGTGRYEQYF. V and J are TRBV19 and TRBJ2-7; 9 positions match TRBD1. The CDR3 loop spans 14 amino acids. The germline V gene has CDR1 LNHDA and CDR2 SQIVND (reference sequence). J lost 4 bases, V lost 3 bases, and 4 bases had no gene match.

V and J are TRBV5-1 and TRBJ1-3; 12 bases align to TRBD1. The V segment lost 4 bases and the J segment 2 bases; nucleotides outside the gene matches: 7. This CDR3 spans 17 amino acids. The V gene's germline CDR1 is SGHRS and CDR2 YFSETQ. The CDR3 bases are TGCGCCAGCAGCCGGGACAGGGGGCAGACGACTGGAAACACCATATATTTT. Its translation is CASSRDRGQTTGNTIYF.

This clone was counted once. The gene calls are TRBV10-2 and TRBJ2-4; no reliable D call. Trimming removed 2 bases from V and 3 bases from J, with 5 bases in between. The CDR3 is made up of 13 amino acids. Germline V lookup: CDR1 WSHSY, CDR2 SAAADI. In DNA form, the CDR3 reads TGCGCCAGCAGTGAGGGCAGCAAAAACATTCAGTACTTC. Amino acid sequence: CASSEGSKNIQYF.

V gene TRBV12-5 combines with J gene TRBJ1-4, with 8 bases fitting TRBD1. In germline, CDR1 is LGHNT, CDR2 FRNRAP. J was trimmed by 7 bases and V by 0 bases; bases with no gene match: 4. CDR3 length: 15 residues. This CDR3 reads CASGLVAGGGEKLFF. In DNA, the CDR3 is TGTGCTAGTGGTTTGGTGGCAGGGGGCGGTGAAAAACTGTTTTTT.

The table lists this clone with a few counts. This sequence joins TRBV10-3 and TRBJ1-5; D might be TRBD1 (5 bases). CDR3 size: 16 residues. V was pared by 0 bases and J by 6 bases, with 15 bases between. The germline CDR1 and CDR2 sequences are ENHRY and SYGVKD. CDR3 sequence: CAISESIGGTGQPQHF. For the CDR3, the DNA is TGTGCCATCAGTGAGTCGATCGGGGGGACGGGTCAGCCCCAGCATTTT.

This clone has just a few counts. One end of the junction is discordant with germline, which a read error may explain. The chain recombines TRBV7-7 with TRBJ2-2; TRBD1 might be the D (5 bases). Germline-derived CDR1 and CDR2 are SSHAT and FNYEAQ (reference sequence). CDR3 length: 14 residues. This chain's CDR3 is CASSPDRNTGELFF. The DNA of the CDR3 is TGTGCTAGCAGCCCAGACAGAAACACCGGGGAGCTGTTTTTT.

This chain links TRBV19 with TRBJ1-6; 9 nucleotides align to TRBD1. Germline values: CDR1 LNHDA, CDR2 SQIVND (reference sequence). The ends lost 8 bases at V and 7 bases at J; junction bases unmatched: 3. The CDR3 loop spans 13 amino acids. Here the CDR3 reads CASQGQGNSPLHF. CDR3 in DNA: TGTGCCAGTCAAGGACAGGGGAATTCACCCCTCCACTTT.

V is TRBV24-1 and J is TRBJ2-7; D gene unclear. Per the germline V gene, CDR1 is KGHDR and CDR2 is SFDVKD. With 4 bases removed from V and 3 bases from J, the gap between germline ends came to 3 bases. The CDR3 runs 11 residues. CDR3 DNA: TGTGCCACCAGTGACCGCTACGAGCAGTACTTC. The encoded protein is CATSDRYEQYF.

The chain carries TRBV11-3 and TRBJ2-7, with 7 bases lining up with TRBD2. The CDR3 runs to 17 residues. With 4 bases clipped from V and 0 bases from J, the junction kept 12 bases outside the gene matches. CDR1 is SGHNT and CDR2 is YENEEA in the germline V gene. The CDR3 nucleotides read TGTGCCAGCAGCTCCGAATCCAGCGGGATGGGCTCCTACGAGCAGTACTTC. Translating it yields CASSSESSGMGSYEQYF. The full variable domain, completed using reference TRBV11-3 and TRBJ2-7, is EAGVVQSPRYKIIEKKQPVAFWCNPISGHNTLYWYLQNLGQGPELLIRYENEEAVDDSQLPKDRFSAERLKGVDSTLKIQPAELGDSAVYLCASSSESSGMGSYEQYFGPGTRLTVT.

The rearrangement uses TRBV9 and TRBJ1-3; 12 bases map to TRBD1. CDR1 SGDLS and CDR2 YYNGEE come from the germline V gene. CDR3 length: 16 amino acids. V trimming: 4 bases; J trimming: 1 base; junction bases outside the gene matches: 3. This chain's CDR3 is CASSPGQGASGNTIYF. CDR3 in DNA: TGTGCCAGCAGCCCGGGACAGGGGGCGTCTGGAAACACCATATATTTT.

The chain recombines TRBV19 with TRBJ2-3, with TRBD2 matching over 8 bases. The junction had 2 bases not matched to a gene; V was cut back by 4 bases and J by 5 bases. CDR1 LNHDA and CDR2 SQIVND come from the germline V gene (reference sequence). This CDR3 spans 13 amino acids. CDR3 nucleotide sequence: TGTGCCAGTAGTACAGCGGGAGAAGATACGCAGTATTTT. Its translation is CASSTAGEDTQYF.

The rearrangement uses TRBV19 and TRBJ2-1, with 14 bases lining up with TRBD2. V shed 4 bases and J 0 bases; nucleotides not matched to a gene: 11. Per the germline V gene, CDR1 is LNHDA and CDR2 is SQIVND (reference sequence). This CDR3 is built from 20 residues. This chain's CDR3 is CASSTTPGTSGSRSYNEQFF. Here the CDR3 DNA reads TGTGCCAGTAGTACAACGCCCGGGACTAGCGGGAGTCGCTCCTACAATGAGCAGTTCTTC. The whole variable domain, remainder taken from reference TRBV19 and TRBJ2-1, is DGGITQSPKYLFRKEGQNVTLSCEQNLNHDAMYWYRQDPGQGLRLIYYSQIVNDFQKGDIAEGYSVSREKKESFPLTVTSAQKNPTAFYLCASSTTPGTSGSRSYNEQFFGPGTRLTVL.

The chain is built from TRBV6-4 and TRBJ1-6; 7 bases agree with TRBD1. V lost 8 bases, J lost 4 bases, and 11 bases stayed unmatched. The CDR3 covers 16 residues. Germline CDR1 reads MRHNA; CDR2 reads SNTAGT. CDR3 coding DNA: TGTGCCAGCCCTGGCCCGGGACAGCAATATAATTCACCCCTCCACTTT. This codes for CASPGPGQQYNSPLHF.

This chain connects TRBV7-2 to TRBJ1-5, with D tentatively TRBD1 (5 bases). CDR3 length: 16 residues. The germline V gene encodes CDR1 SGHTA and CDR2 FQGNSA. Between the trimmed V and J ends, which lost 2 bases and 4 bases, there was a span of 15 bases. The CDR3 is CASSLYAQDSNQPQHF. The CDR3 DNA follows: TGTGCCAGCAGCTTATACGCACAGGATAGTAATCAGCCCCAGCATTTT.

The chain joins TRBV9 to TRBJ2-7, with 10 bases identical to TRBD2. The CDR3 is made up of 15 amino acids. Germline CDR1 is SGDLS and CDR2 is YYNGEE. V trimming: 2 bases; J trimming: 5 bases; junction bases outside the gene matches: 7. The CDR3 here is CASSVLAGGLDEQYF. The DNA of the CDR3 is TGTGCCAGCAGCGTCTTAGCGGGAGGTCTAGACGAGCAGTACTTC.

In this sample, this clone turned up once. The chain couples TRBV14 to TRBJ2-7; D is ambiguous. Trimming took 4 bases from V and 6 from J, leaving 13 bases between them. CDR1 is SGHDN and CDR2 is FVKESK in the germline V gene. The length of the CDR3 is 13 residues. This chain's CDR3 is CASSPSLQVEQYF. The CDR3, as DNA: TGTGCCAGCAGCCCCTCCCTCCAGGTCGAGCAGTACTTC.

The chain recombines TRBV2 with TRBJ1-5; a possible D gene is TRBD1 (5 bases). Trimming left V 6 bases short and J 0 bases short, with 6 bases between. Germline CDR1 SNHLY, CDR2 FYNNEI. The CDR3 extends over 13 amino acids. The CDR3 DNA reads as TGTGCCAGCAGGCAGGGTAGCAATCAGCCCCAGCATTTT. Encoded protein: CASRQGSNQPQHF.